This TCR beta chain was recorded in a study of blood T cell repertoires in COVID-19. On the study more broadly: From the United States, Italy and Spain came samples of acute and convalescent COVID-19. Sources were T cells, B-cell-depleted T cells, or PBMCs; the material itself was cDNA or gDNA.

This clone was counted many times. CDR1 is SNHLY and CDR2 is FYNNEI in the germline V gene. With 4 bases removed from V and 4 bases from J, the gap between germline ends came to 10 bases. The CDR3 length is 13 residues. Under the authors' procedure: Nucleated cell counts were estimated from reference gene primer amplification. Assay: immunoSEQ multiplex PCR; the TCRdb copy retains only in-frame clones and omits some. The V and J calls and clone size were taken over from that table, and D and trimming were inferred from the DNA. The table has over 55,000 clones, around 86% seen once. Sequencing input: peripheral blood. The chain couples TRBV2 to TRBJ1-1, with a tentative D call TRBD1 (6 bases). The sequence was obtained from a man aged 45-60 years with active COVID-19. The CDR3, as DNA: TGTGCCAGCAGTGGGGGGCCGGGCACTGAAGCTTTCTTT. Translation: CASSGGPGTEAFF.